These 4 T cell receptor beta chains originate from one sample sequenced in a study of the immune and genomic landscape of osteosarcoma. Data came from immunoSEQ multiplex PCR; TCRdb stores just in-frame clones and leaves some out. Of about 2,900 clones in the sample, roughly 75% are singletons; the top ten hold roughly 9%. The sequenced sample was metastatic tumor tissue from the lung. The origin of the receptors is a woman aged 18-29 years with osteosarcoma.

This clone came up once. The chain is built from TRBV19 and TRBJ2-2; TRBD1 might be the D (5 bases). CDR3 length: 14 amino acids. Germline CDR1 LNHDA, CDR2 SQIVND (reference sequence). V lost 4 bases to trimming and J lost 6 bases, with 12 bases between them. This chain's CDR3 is CASSNGPRAGELFF. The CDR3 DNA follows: TGTGCCAGTAGTAACGGCCCCAGGGCCGGGGAGCTGTTTTTT.

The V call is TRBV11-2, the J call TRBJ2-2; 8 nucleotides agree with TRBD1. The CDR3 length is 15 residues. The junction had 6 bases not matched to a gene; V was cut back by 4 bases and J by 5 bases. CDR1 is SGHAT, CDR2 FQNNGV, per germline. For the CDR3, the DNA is TGTGCCAGCAGCTGGTCCACAGGGGGAACCGGGGAGCTGTTTTTT. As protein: CASSWSTGGTGELFF.

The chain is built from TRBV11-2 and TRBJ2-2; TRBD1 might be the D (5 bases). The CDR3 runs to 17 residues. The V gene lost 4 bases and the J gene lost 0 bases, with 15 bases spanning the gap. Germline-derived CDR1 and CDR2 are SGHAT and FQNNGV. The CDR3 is CASSSPEWGSNTGELFF. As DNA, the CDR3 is TGTGCCAGCAGCTCCCCTGAGTGGGGCTCGAACACCGGGGAGCTGTTTTTT.

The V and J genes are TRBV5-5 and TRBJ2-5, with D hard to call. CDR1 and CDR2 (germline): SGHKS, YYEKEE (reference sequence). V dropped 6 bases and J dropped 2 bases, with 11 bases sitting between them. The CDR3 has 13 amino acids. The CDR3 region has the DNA TGTGCCAGCAACCCCGATACTCAAGAGACCCAGTACTTC. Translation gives CASNPDTQETQYF.